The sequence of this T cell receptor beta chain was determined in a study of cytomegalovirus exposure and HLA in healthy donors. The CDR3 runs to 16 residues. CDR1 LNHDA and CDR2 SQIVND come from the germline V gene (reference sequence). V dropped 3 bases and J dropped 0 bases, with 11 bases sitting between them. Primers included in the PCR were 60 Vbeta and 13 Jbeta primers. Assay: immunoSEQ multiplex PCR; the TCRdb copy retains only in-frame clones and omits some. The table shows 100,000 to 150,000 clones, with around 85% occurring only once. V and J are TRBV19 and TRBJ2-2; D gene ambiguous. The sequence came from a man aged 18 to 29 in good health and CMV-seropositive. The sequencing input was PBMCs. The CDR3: CASSMTTPSNTGELFF. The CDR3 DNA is TGTGCCAGTAGTATGACGACTCCCTCGAACACCGGGGAGCTGTTTTTT.